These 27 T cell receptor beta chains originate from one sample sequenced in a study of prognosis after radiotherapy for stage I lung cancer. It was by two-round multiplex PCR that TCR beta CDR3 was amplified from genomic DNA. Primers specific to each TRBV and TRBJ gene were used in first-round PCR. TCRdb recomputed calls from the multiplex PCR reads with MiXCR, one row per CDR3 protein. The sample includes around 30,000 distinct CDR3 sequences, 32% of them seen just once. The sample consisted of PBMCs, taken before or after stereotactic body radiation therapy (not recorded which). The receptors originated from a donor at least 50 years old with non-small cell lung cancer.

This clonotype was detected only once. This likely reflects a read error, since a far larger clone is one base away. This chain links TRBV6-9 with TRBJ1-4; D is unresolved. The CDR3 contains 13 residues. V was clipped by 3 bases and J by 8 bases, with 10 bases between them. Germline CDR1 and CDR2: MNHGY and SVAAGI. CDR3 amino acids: CASSYNFVEKLFF. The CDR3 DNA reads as TGTGCCAGCAGTTACAACTTCGTGGAAAAACTGTTTTTT.

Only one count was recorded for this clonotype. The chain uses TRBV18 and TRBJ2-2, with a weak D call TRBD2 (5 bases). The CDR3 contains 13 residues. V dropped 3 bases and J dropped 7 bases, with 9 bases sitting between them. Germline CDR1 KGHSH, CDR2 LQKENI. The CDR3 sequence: CASSPRTVGELFF. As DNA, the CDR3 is TGTGCCAGCTCACCTCGGACTGTCGGGGAGCTGTTTTTT.

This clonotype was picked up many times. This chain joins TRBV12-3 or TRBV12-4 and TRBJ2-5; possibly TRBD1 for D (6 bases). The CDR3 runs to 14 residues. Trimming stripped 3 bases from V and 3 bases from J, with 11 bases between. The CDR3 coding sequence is TGTGCCAGCAGTTTTTCTGCAGGGGAAGAGACCCAGTACTTC. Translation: CASSFSAGEETQYF.

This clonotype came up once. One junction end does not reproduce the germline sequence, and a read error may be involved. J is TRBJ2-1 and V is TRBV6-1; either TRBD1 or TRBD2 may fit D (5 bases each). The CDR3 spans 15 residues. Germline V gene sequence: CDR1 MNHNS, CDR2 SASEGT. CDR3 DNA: TGCGCCAGCAATGGGCTAGAGGGGCTATACAATGAGCAGTTCTTC. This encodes CASNGLEGLYNEQFF.

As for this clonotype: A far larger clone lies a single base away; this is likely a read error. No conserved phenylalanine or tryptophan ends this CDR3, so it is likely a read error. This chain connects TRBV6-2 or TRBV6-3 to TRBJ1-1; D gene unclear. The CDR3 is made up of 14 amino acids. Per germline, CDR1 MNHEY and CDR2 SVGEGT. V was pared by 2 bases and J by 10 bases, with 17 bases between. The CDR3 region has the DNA TGTGCCAGCAGTTACCTGCGGGAGGCCAGTGGAGCTTTCCTT. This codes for CASSYLREASGAFL.

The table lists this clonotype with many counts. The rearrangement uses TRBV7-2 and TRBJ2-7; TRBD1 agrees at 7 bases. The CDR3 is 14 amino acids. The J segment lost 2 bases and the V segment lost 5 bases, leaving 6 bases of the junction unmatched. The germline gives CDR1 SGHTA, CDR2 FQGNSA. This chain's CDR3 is CASSARQGAYEQYF. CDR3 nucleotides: TGTGCCAGCAGCGCTCGACAGGGAGCCTACGAGCAGTACTTC.

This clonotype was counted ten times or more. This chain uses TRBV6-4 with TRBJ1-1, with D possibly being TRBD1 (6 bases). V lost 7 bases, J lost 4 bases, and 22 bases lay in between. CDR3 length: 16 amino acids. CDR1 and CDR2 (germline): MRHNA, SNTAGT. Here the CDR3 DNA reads TGTGCCAGCAAGGGGGGCAGGGCTCGGTTGGGCACTGAAGCTTTCTTT. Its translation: CASKGGRARLGTEAFF.

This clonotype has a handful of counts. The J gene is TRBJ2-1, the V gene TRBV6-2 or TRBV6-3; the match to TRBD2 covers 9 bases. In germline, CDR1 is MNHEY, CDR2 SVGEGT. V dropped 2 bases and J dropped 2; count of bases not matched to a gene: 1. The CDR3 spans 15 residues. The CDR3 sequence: CASSYGGRAYNEQFF. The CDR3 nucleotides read TGTGCCAGCAGTTACGGCGGGAGGGCCTACAATGAGCAGTTCTTC.

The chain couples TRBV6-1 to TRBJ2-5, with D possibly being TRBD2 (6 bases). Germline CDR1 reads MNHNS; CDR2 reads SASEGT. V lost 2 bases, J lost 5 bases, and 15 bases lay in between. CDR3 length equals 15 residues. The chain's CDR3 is CASSESHGGGETQYF. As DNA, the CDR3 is TGTGCCAGCAGTGAATCACACGGTGGAGGGGAGACCCAGTACTTC.

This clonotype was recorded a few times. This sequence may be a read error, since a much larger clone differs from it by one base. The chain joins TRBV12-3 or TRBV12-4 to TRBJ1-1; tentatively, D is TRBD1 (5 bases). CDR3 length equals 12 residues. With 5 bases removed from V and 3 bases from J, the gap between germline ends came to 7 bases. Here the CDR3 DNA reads TGTGCCAGCAGTGGAGGGGACACTGAAGCTTTCTTT. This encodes CASSGGDTEAFF.

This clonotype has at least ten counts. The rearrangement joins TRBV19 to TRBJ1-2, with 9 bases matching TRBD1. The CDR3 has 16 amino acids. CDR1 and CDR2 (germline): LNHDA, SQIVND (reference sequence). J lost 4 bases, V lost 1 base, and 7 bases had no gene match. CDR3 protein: CASSIGYRGRGYGYTF. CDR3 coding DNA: TGTGCCAGTAGTATAGGGTACAGGGGGCGCGGCTATGGCTACACCTTC.

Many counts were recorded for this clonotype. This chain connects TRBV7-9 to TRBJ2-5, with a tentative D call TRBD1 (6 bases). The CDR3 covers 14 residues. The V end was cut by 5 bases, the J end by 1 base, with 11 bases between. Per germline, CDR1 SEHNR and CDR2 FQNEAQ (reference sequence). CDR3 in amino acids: CASSPTGSQETQYF. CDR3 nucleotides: TGTGCCAGCAGCCCGACAGGATCCCAAGAGACCCAGTACTTC.

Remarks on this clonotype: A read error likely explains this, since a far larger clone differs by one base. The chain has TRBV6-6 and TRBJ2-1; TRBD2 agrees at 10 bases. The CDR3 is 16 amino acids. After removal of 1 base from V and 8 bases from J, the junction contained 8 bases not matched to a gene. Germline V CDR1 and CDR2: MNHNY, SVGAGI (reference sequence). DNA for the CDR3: TGTGCCAGCAGTTACTACTTAGCGGGGGGCAAGGATGAGCAGTTCTTC. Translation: CASSYYLAGGKDEQFF.

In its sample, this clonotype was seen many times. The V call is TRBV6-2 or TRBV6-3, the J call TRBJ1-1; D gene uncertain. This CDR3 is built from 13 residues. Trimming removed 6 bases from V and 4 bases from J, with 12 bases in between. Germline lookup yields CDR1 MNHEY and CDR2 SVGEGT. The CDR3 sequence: CASRPREGTEAFF. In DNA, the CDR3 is TGTGCCAGCAGGCCAAGGGAAGGCACTGAAGCTTTCTTT.

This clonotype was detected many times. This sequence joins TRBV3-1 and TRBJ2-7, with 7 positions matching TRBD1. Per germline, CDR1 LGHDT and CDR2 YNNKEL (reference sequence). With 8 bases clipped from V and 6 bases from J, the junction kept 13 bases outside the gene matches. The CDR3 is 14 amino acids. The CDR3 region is CASASLTGFGEQYF. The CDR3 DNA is TGTGCCAGCGCATCGCTGACAGGGTTCGGCGAGCAGTACTTC.

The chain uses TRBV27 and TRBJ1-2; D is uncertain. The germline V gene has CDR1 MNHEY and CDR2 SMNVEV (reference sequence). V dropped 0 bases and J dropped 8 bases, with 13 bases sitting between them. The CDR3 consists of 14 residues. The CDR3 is CASSLSGTSRGYTF. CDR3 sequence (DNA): TGTGCCAGCAGTTTATCTGGCACCTCGAGGGGCTACACCTTC.

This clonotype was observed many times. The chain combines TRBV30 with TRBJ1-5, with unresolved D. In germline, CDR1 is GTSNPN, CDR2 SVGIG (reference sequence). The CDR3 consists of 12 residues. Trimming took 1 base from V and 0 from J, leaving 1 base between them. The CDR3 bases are TGTGCCTGGAGTGATAGCAATCAGCCCCAGCATTTT. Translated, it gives CAWSDSNQPQHF.

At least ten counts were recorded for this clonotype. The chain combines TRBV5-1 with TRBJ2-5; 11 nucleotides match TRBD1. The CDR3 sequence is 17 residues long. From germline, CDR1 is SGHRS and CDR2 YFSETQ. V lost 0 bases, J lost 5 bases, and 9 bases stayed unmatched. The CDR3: CASSLDNGQGAGETQYF. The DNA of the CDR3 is TGCGCCAGCAGCTTGGACAATGGACAGGGGGCAGGGGAGACCCAGTACTTC.

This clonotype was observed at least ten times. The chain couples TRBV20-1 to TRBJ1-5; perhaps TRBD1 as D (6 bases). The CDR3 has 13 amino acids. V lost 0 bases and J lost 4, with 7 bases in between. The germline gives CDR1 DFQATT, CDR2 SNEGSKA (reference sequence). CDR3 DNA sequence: TGCAGTGCTAGAGAACAGGGTAATCAGCCCCAGCATTTT. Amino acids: CSAREQGNQPQHF.

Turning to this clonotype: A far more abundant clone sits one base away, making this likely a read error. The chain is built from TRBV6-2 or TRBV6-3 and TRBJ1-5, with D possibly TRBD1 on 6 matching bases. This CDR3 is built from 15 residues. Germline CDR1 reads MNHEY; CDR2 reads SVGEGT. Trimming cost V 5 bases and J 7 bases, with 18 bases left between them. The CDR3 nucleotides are TGTGCCAGCAGTGAATCGATGAGGGGGGACCAGCCCCAGCATTTT. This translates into CASSESMRGDQPQHF.

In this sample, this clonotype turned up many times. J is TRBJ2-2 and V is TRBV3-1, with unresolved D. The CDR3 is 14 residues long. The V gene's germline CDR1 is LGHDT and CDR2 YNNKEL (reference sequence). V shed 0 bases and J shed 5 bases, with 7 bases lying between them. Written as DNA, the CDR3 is TGTGCCAGCAGCCAAGAACTCGGGACCGGGGAGCTGTTTTTT. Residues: CASSQELGTGELFF.

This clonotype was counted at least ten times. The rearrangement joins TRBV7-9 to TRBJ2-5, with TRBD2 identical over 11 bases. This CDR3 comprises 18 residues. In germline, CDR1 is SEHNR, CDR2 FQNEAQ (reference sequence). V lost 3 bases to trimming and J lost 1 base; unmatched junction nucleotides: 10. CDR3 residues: CASSFSSGGGISQETQYF. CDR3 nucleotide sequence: TGTGCCAGCAGCTTCAGTAGCGGGGGGGGGATATCCCAAGAGACCCAGTACTTC.

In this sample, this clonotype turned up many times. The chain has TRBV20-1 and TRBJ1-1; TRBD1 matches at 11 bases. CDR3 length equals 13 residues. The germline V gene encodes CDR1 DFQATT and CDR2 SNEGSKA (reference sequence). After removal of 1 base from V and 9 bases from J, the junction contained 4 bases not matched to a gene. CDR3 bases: TGCAGTGCTAGAGGAGGGACAGGGGGAAAAGCTTTCTTT. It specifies CSARGGTGGKAFF.

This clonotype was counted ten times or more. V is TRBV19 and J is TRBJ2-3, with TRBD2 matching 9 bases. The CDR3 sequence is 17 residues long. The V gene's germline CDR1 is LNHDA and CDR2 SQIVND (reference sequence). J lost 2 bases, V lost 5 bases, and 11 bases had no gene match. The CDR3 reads CASSLRLAADFTDTQYF. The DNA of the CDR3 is TGTGCCAGTAGTCTTAGACTAGCGGCGGACTTCACAGATACGCAGTATTTT.

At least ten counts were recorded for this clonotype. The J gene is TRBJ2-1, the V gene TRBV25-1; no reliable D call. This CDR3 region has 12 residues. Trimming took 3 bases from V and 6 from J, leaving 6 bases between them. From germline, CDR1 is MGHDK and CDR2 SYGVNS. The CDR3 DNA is TGTGCCAGCAGTGATGACGTCAATGAGCAGTTCTTC. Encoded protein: CASSDDVNEQFF. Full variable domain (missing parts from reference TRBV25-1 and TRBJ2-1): EADIYQTPRYLVIGTGKKITLECSQTMGHDKMYWYQQDPGMELHLIHYSYGVNSTEKGDLSSESTVSRIRTEHFPLTLESARPSHTSQYLCASSDDVNEQFFGPGTRLTVL.

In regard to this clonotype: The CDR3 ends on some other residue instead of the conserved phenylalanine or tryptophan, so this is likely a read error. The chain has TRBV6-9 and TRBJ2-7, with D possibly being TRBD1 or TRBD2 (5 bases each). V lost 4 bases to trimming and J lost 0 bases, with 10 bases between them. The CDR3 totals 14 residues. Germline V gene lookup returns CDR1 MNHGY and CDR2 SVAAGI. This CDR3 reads CASSLGRASYEQYS. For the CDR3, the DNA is TGTGCCAGCAGTTTGGGACGGGCCTCCTACGAGCAGTACTCC.

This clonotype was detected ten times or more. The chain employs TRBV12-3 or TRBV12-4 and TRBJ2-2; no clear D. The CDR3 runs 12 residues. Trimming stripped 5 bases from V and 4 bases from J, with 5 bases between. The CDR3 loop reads CASSHGTGELFF. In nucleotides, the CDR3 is TGTGCCAGCAGTCATGGCACCGGGGAGCTGTTTTTT.